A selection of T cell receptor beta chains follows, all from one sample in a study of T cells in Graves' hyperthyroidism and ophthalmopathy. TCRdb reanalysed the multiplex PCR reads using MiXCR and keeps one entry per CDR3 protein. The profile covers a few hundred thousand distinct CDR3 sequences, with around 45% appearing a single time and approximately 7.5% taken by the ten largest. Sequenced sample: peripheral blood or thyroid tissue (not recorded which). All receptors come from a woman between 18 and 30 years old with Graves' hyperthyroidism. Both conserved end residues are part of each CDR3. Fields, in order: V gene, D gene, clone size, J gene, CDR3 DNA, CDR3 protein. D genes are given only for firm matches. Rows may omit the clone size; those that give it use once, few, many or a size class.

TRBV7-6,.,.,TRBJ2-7,TGTGCCGGCGGGTTGCAGGGCTTCCACGAGCAGTACTTC,CAGGLQGFHEQYF
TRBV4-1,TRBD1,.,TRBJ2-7,TGCGCCAGCAGCCAACCGGGACAGGGTAGGTGGGAGCAGTACTTC,CASSQPGQGRWEQYF
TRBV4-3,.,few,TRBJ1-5,TGCGCCAGCAGCCAAGACTACAACTTCGGGTATAGCAATCAGCCCCAGCATTTT,CASSQDYNFGYSNQPQHF
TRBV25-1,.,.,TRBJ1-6,TGTGCTACTACGACTAGGGCTGATTCACCCCTCCACTTT,CATTTRADSPLHF
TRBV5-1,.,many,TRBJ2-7,TGCGCCAGCAGCTTCCGGGACCCTGCCTACGAGCAGTACTTC,CASSFRDPAYEQYF
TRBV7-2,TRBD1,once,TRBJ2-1,TGTGCCAGCAGCTCCCCGGGACAGACGTCCTACAATGAGCAGTTCTTC,CASSSPGQTSYNEQFF
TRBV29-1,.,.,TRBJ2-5,TGCAGCGTTGCAGGGTCCCCGGAGACCCAGTACTTC,CSVAGSPETQYF
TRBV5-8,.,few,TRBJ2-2,TGTGCCAGCAGCGTGACAGAAATGACCGGGGAGCTGTTTTTT,CASSVTEMTGELFF
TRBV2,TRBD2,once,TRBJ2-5,TGTGCCAGCAGACGAGGACTAGCGGGGGAAGAGGCCCAGTACTTC,CASRRGLAGEEAQYF
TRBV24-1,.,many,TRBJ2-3,TGTGCCACCAGTGCCCTTCCAGGGTTCGGGAGCACAGATACGCAGTATTTT,CATSALPGFGSTDTQYF
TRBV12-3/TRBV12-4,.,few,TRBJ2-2,TGTGCCAGCAGATTCGACTCGCTTGCCGGGGAGCTGTTTTTT,CASRFDSLAGELFF
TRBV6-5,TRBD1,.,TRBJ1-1,TGTGCCAGCAGACCCGACAGGGGGTTTAACCCTGAAGCTTTCTTT,CASRPDRGFNPEAFF
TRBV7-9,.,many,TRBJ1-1,TGTGCCAGCAGCGTTAATACGAACACTGAAGCTTTCTTT,CASSVNTNTEAFF